This paragraph covers one T cell receptor (beta chain) sequence. This entry is derived from a study of blood T cell repertoires in COVID-19. The wider study: The analysed material was cDNA or gDNA that came from T cells, B-cell-depleted T cells, or PBMCs.

V was clipped by 4 bases and J by 3 bases; unmatched bases: 5. The CDR3 runs to 14 residues. CDR1 is SGHTA and CDR2 is FQGNSA in the germline V gene. Per the authors' pipeline: For nucleated cells, counts were estimated from reference gene primer amplification. Clones were read by immunoSEQ multiplex PCR, and TCRdb kept only the in-frame ones, dropping some. V and J calls and clone size are copied from that table; D and trimming were computed from the DNA. Of about 120,000 clones listed, 60% to 85% are singletons. What was sequenced was peripheral blood. This receptor was taken from a man aged 70-80 years with acute or convalescent COVID-19. The V gene is TRBV7-2, the J gene TRBJ1-1, with 7 bases matching TRBD1. Here the CDR3 reads CASSWTGYYTEAFF. CDR3 nucleotides: TGTGCCAGCAGCTGGACAGGCTACTACACTGAAGCTTTCTTT.